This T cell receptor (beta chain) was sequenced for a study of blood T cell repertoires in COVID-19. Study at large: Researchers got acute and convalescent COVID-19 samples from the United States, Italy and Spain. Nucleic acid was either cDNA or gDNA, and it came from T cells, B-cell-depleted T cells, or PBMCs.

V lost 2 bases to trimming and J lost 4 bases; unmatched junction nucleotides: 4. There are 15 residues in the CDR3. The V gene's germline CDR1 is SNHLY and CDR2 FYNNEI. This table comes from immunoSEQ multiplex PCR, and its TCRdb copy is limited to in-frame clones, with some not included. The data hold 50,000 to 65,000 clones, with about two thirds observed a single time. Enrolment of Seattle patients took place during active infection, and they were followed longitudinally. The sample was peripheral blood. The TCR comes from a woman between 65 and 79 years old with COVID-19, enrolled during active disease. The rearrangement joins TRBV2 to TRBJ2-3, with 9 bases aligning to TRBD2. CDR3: CASSERAGGPDTQYF. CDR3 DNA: TGTGCCAGCAGTGAAAGAGCGGGAGGCCCAGATACGCAGTATTTT.